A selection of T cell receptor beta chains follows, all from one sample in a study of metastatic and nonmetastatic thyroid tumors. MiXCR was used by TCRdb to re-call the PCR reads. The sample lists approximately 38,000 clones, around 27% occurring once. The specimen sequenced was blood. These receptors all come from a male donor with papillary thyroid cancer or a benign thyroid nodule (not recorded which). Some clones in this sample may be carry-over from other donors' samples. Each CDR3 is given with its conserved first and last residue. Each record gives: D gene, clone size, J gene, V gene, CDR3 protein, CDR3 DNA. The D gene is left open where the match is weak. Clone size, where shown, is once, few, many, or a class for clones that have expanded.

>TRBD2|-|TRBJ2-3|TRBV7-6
CASSLALAGGSPLTDTQYF
TGTGCCAGCAGCTTAGCCCTAGCGGGAGGATCGCCCCTCACAGATACGCAGTATTTT
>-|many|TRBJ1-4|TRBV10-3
CAISEKTAPNEKLFF
TGTGCCATCAGTGAGAAGACAGCCCCAAATGAAAAACTGTTTTTT
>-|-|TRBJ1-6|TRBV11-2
CASSLVWTAISSSPLHF
TGTGCCAGCAGCTTAGTATGGACAGCAATTTCCAGTTCACCCCTCCACTTT
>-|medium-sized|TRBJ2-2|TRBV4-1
CASSHAARTGELFF
TGCGCCAGCAGCCACGCGGCGCGGACCGGGGAGCTGTTTTTT
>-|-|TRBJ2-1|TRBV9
CASSVLGREQFF
TGTGCCAGCAGCGTCCTTGGCCGTGAGCAGTTCTTC
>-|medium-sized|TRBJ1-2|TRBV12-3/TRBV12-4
CASSSGAYGYTF
TGTGCCAGCAGCTCAGGGGCATATGGCTACACCTTC
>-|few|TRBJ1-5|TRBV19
CASSAQGNQPQHF
TGTGCCAGTAGTGCCCAGGGTAATCAGCCCCAGCATTTT
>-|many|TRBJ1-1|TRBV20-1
CRAAQVMNTEAFF
TGCAGGGCCGCGCAGGTAATGAACACTGAAGCTTTCTTT
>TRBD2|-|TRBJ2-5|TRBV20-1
CSARDFPLGLAGETQYF
TGCAGTGCTAGAGATTTCCCGCTAGGACTAGCGGGAGAGACCCAGTACTTC
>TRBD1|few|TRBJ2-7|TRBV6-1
CASRQVTGGEEQYF
TGTGCCAGCAGGCAGGTGACAGGGGGCGAAGAGCAGTACTTC
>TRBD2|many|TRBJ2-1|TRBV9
CASSVGFAGAYNEQFF
TGTGCCAGCAGCGTAGGGTTCGCGGGAGCCTACAATGAGCAGTTCTTC
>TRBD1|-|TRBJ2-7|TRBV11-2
CASSLSGAGGSYEQYF
TGTGCCAGCAGCCTATCTGGGGCAGGGGGTTCGTACGAGCAGTACTTC
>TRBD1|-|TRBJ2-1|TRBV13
CASSRQGTPYNEQFF
TGTGCCAGCAGCAGACAGGGGACCCCTTACAATGAGCAGTTCTTC
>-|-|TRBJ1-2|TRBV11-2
CASSLGVGSYGYTF
TGTGCCAGCAGCTTAGGGGTGGGAAGCTATGGCTACACCTTC
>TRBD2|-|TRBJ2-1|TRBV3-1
CASSPNIAGGPFDEQFF
TGTGCCAGCAGCCCCAACATAGCGGGAGGGCCTTTCGATGAGCAGTTCTTC
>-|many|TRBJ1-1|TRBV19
CASKGGSSEAFF
TGTGCCAGCAAAGGTGGGTCATCTGAAGCTTTCTTT
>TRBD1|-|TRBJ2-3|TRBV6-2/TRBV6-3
CASSLLGFQGARGDTQYF
TGTGCCAGCAGCCTACTAGGGTTCCAGGGGGCAAGGGGCGATACGCAGTATTTT
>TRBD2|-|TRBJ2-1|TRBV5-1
CASSSTSGGTNEQFF
TGCGCCAGCAGCTCGACTAGCGGGGGGACCAATGAGCAGTTCTTC
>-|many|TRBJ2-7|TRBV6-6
CASSYLGGYEQYF
TGTGCCAGCAGTTACTTAGGGGGATACGAGCAGTACTTC
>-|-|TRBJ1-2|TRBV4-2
CASSQEPHPGYTF
TGTGCCAGCAGCCAAGAACCCCATCCCGGCTACACCTTC
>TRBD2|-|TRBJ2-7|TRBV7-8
CASSLLSGASSYEQYF
TGTGCCAGCAGCTTATTGAGCGGGGCGAGCTCCTACGAGCAGTACTTC
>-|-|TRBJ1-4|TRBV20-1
CSARDPSSRDTNEKLFF
TGCAGTGCTAGAGATCCCAGCTCCAGGGACACCAATGAAAAACTGTTTTTT
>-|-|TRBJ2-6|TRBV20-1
CSARVPSSGANVLTF
TGCAGTGCTAGAGTACCGAGCTCTGGGGCCAACGTCCTGACTTTC
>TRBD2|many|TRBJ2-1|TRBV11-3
CASSLEGGTSGTYNEQFF
TGTGCCAGCAGCTTAGAAGGAGGGACTAGCGGAACCTACAATGAGCAGTTCTTC
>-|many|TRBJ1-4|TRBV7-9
CASSSGTLNTNEKLFF
TGTGCCAGCAGCTCCGGGACCTTGAACACTAATGAAAAACTGTTTTTT
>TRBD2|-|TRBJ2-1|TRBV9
CASSGVGGCEQFF
TGTGCCAGCAGCGGAGTGGGGGGGTGTGAGCAGTTCTTC
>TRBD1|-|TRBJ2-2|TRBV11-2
CASSRDRVGNTGELFF
TGTGCCAGCAGCCGTGACAGGGTCGGAAACACCGGGGAGCTGTTTTTT
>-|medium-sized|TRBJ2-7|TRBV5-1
CASSLGWRNYEQYF
TGCGCCAGCAGCTTGGGATGGAGAAACTACGAGCAGTACTTC
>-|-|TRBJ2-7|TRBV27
CASPGGTFSYEQYF
TGTGCCAGCCCTGGTGGCACCTTCTCCTACGAGCAGTACTTC
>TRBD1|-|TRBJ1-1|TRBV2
CASRGTGTGVNTEAFF
TGTGCCAGCAGGGGGACCGGGACAGGGGTGAACACTGAAGCTTTCTTT
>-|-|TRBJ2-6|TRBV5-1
CASSHRTGSGANVLTF
TGCGCCAGCAGCCATAGGACTGGCTCTGGGGCCAACGTCCTGACTTTC
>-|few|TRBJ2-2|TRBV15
CATSRAGVTATGELFF
TGTGCCACCAGCAGAGCCGGAGTGACAGCGACTGGGGAGCTGTTTTTT